These 22 T cell receptor beta chains came from one sample sequenced in a study of OX40 agonist ivuxolimab in advanced cancers. Repertoires were generated with immunoSEQ multiplex PCR, while TCRdb's copy carries only in-frame clones and drops some. The sample lists tens of thousands of clones; 84% were seen once. The specimen comprised CD4+ or CD8+ T cells sorted from blood, sampled in a trial of the OX40 agonist ivuxolimab. These receptors all stem from an adult with an advanced solid tumor such as melanoma, head and neck, liver or kidney cancer.

This clone came up a few times. The V gene is TRBV9, the J gene TRBJ2-3, with unresolved D. The CDR3 contains 12 residues. The ends were cut back, 4 bases at V and 1 base at J, with 4 bases in the middle. Germline V gene sequence: CDR1 SGDLS, CDR2 YYNGEE. CDR3 bases: TGTGCCAGCAGCCCCGGCACAGATACGCAGTATTTT. It translates to CASSPGTDTQYF.

J is TRBJ1-1 and V is TRBV2, with D uncertain. The CDR3 totals 13 residues. The V gene lost 7 bases and the J gene lost 11 bases, with 20 bases spanning the gap. Germline assignment: CDR1 SNHLY and CDR2 FYNNEI. CDR3 DNA: TGTGCCAGCATCGCCTCGGGCGGAGGGTCGGCTTTCTTT. This translates into CASIASGGGSAFF.

This clone occurred once. The chain joins TRBV15 to TRBJ2-3; tentatively, D is TRBD1 (6 bases). The CDR3 has 15 residues. Trimming shortened V by 3 bases and J by 4 bases, and 14 bases separated the two germline ends. CDR1 LNHNV and CDR2 YYDKDF come from the germline V gene (reference sequence). The CDR3 nucleotides are TGTGCCACCAGCAGGCAGGGGATGGGGCCAGATACGCAGTATTTT. It specifies CATSRQGMGPDTQYF.

The chain uses TRBV4-1 and TRBJ2-5; 11 bases are shared with TRBD2. This CDR3 has 19 residues. The V and J ends lost 3 bases and 2 bases, in that order; junction bases with no gene match: 14. CDR1 and CDR2 from the germline V gene are MGHRA and YSYEKL. The CDR3 reads CASSHWDRVTSGGQETQYF. The CDR3 nucleotides are TGCGCCAGCAGCCACTGGGACAGGGTAACTAGCGGGGGACAAGAGACCCAGTACTTC.

The genes are TRBV19 and TRBJ2-6; D ambiguous. The CDR3 extends over 14 amino acids. Germline V gene data show CDR1 as LNHDA and CDR2 as SQIVND (reference sequence). Trimming removed 6 bases from V and 1 base from J, with 7 bases in between. The CDR3 reads CASRLRSGANVLTF. The CDR3, as DNA: TGTGCCAGTAGATTGAGGTCTGGGGCCAACGTCCTGACTTTC.

V and J are TRBV18 and TRBJ1-5; 12 bases are shared with TRBD1. With 3 bases clipped from V and 5 bases from J, the junction kept 2 bases outside the gene matches. Germline lookup yields CDR1 KGHSH and CDR2 LQKENI. This CDR3 has 15 amino acids. The chain's CDR3 is CASSPGQGADQPQHF. CDR3 sequence (DNA): TGTGCCAGCTCACCGGGACAGGGGGCTGATCAGCCCCAGCATTTT. Filled out from reference TRBV18 and TRBJ1-5, the complete variable domain reads NAGVMQNPRHLVRRRGQEARLRCSPMKGHSHVYWYRQLPEEGLKFMVYLQKENIIDESGMPKERFSAEFPKEGPSILRIQQVVRGDSAAYFCASSPGQGADQPQHFGDGTRLSIL.

The chain couples TRBV4-2 to TRBJ1-1, with D unresolved. The CDR3 covers 17 residues. CDR1 is LGHNA, CDR2 YNFKEQ, per germline. The V and J ends lost 2 bases and 3 bases respectively, with 19 bases between them. CDR3 region: CASSQQDWAEGYTEAFF. In nucleotides, the CDR3 is TGTGCCAGCAGCCAACAAGACTGGGCGGAGGGTTACACTGAAGCTTTCTTT.

This chain connects TRBV7-9 to TRBJ2-5; the match to TRBD1 covers 10 bases. The trim removed 3 bases at V and 4 bases at J, leaving 5 bases unmatched. CDR3 length: 15 residues. Germline assignment: CDR1 SEHNR and CDR2 FQNEAQ (reference sequence). Written as DNA, the CDR3 is TGTGCCAGCAGCTTTCGTGACAGGGGGCTAGAGACCCAGTACTTC. This translates into CASSFRDRGLETQYF.

This clone has just one count. V gene TRBV9 combines with J gene TRBJ1-3; TRBD1 aligns across 7 bases. CDR3 length: 18 amino acids. Unmatched junction bases numbered 14, after V lost 3 bases and J lost 2 bases. Germline assignment: CDR1 SGDLS and CDR2 YYNGEE. CDR3: CASSDGNGQVRTGNTIYF. The CDR3 nucleotides are TGTGCCAGCAGCGACGGAAACGGACAGGTTCGAACTGGAAACACCATATATTTT. Variable domain in full (rest from reference TRBV9 and TRBJ1-3): DSGVTQTPKHLITATGQRVTLRCSPRSGDLSVYWYQQSLDQGLQFLIQYYNGEERAKGNILERFSAQQFPDLHSELNLSSLELGDSALYFCASSDGNGQVRTGNTIYFGEGSWLTVV.

This clone was detected a few times. V usage is TRBV10-3 and J usage is TRBJ1-2; the D is unclear. The V gene's germline CDR1 is ENHRY and CDR2 SYGVKD. Trimming stripped 7 bases from V and 4 bases from J, with 10 bases between. This CDR3 is built from 12 residues. As DNA, the CDR3 is TGTGCCATCACCGAGGTTGGCTATGGCTACACCTTC. Protein product: CAITEVGYGYTF.

This clone was seen a few times. This CDR3 reads CASSQNYGYTF. CDR3 bases: TGTGCCAGCAGTCAAAACTATGGCTACACCTTC. V gene TRBV6-6 combines with J gene TRBJ1-2; D is undetermined. This CDR3 has 11 residues. Germline CDR1 MNHNY, CDR2 SVGAGI (reference sequence). The ends were cut back, 5 bases at V and 2 bases at J, with 3 bases in the middle.

This chain joins TRBV2 and TRBJ2-6; D unresolved. This CDR3 contains 14 residues. Germline lookup yields CDR1 SNHLY and CDR2 FYNNEI. V lost 5 bases and J 0 bases, leaving 5 bases between the germline ends. The CDR3 here is CASSIFSGANVLTF. The CDR3 DNA sequence: TGTGCCAGCAGTATCTTCTCTGGGGCCAACGTCCTGACTTTC.

The chain recombines TRBV19 with TRBJ2-4; D is unresolved. V lost 4 bases and J lost 3, with 4 bases in between. This CDR3 is built from 12 residues. Germline V lookup: CDR1 LNHDA, CDR2 SQIVND (reference sequence). The CDR3 loop is CASSRFKNIQYF. The CDR3 DNA follows: TGTGCCAGTAGTAGATTCAAAAACATTCAGTACTTC.

V usage is TRBV11-1 and J usage is TRBJ2-5, with 9 bases aligning to TRBD2. Looked up from germline, CDR1 is SGHAT and CDR2 is FQDESV (reference sequence). V lost 1 base and J lost 5; bases outside the gene matches: 2. This CDR3 is 14 amino acids long. CDR3 sequence (DNA): TGTGCCAGCAGCTTAGAAGCGGGAGGCGAGACCCAGTACTTC. This gives the protein CASSLEAGGETQYF.

This chain uses TRBV29-1 with TRBJ1-2; D possibly corresponds to TRBD1 (6 bases). Germline V gene data show CDR1 as SQVTM and CDR2 as ANQGSEA. This CDR3 contains 13 residues. V was clipped by 7 bases and J by 6 bases, with 18 bases between them. Here the CDR3 DNA reads TGCAGCGCCGCCCCGGGGGCGCGGAATGGCTACACCTTC. Its translation is CSAAPGARNGYTF.

V gene TRBV5-4 combines with J gene TRBJ1-6; D might be TRBD1 (5 bases). Germline CDR1 is SGHNT and CDR2 is YYREEE (reference sequence). Trimming removed 4 bases at V and 6 bases at J, with 8 bases between. The CDR3 contains 13 residues. The CDR3 nucleotides read TGTGCCAGCAGCGGGGGTGGTAATTCACCCCTCCACTTT. Translating gives CASSGGGNSPLHF.

This chain uses TRBV28 with TRBJ2-3; 8 bases line up with TRBD2. This CDR3 has 16 residues. CDR1 is MDHEN, CDR2 SYDVKM, per germline. V shed 5 bases, J shed 2 bases, and the junction held 9 bases outside the gene matches. The chain's CDR3 is CASSLGVAGHTDTQYF. CDR3 bases: TGTGCCAGCAGTCTAGGGGTAGCGGGGCACACAGATACGCAGTATTTT.

The chain combines TRBV4-1 with TRBJ1-1, with D hard to call. The CDR3 covers 15 residues. V lost 4 bases to trimming and J lost 2 bases, with 14 bases between them. Germline V gene data show CDR1 as MGHRA and CDR2 as YSYEKL. CDR3 region: CASSPNPVINTEAFF. CDR3 DNA sequence: TGCGCCAGCAGCCCTAACCCCGTTATAAACACTGAAGCTTTCTTT.

The CDR3 DNA is TGTGCCAGCAGCTTAACCGTAATGACGGGGCGTAAGGGCTACACCTTC. Amino acids: CASSLTVMTGRKGYTF. The chain links TRBV7-9 to TRBJ1-2, with D possibly being TRBD1 (5 bases). The germline V gene encodes CDR1 SEHNR and CDR2 FQNEAQ (reference sequence). Trimming pared 2 bases from V and 8 bases from J, leaving 21 bases between. The CDR3 sequence is 16 residues long.

This clone was seen a single time. The rearrangement uses TRBV7-8 and TRBJ2-7; D call uncertain. The germline CDR1 and CDR2 sequences are SGHVS and FQNEAQ. The CDR3 runs to 16 residues. Trimming shortened V by 0 bases and J by 2 bases, and 14 bases separated the two germline ends. Here the CDR3 DNA reads TGTGCCAGCAGCTTAGCATCTACGGTAGCTCCCTACGAGCAGTACTTC. Protein: CASSLASTVAPYEQYF.

V and J are TRBV7-3 and TRBJ2-2; 8 bases match TRBD2. Germline V CDR1 and CDR2: SGHTA, FQGTGA. The CDR3 consists of 16 residues. The junction had 6 bases not matched to a gene; V was cut back by 1 base and J by 5 bases. CDR3 sequence: CASSLIPGGPTGELFF. CDR3 sequence (DNA): TGTGCCAGCAGCTTAATACCGGGGGGGCCGACCGGGGAGCTGTTTTTT.

The chain combines TRBV7-2 with TRBJ2-7; 7 nucleotides agree with TRBD2. The ends lost 5 bases at V and 2 bases at J; junction bases unmatched: 9. CDR1 SGHTA and CDR2 FQGNSA come from the germline V gene. The CDR3 covers 15 residues. CDR3 region: CASSRGGGDAYEQYF. The CDR3 coding sequence is TGTGCCAGCAGCCGAGGTGGGGGGGATGCCTACGAGCAGTACTTC.